The next 3 T cell receptor beta chains were all read from a single sample in a study of blood T cell repertoires in COVID-19. Using immunoSEQ multiplex PCR, the repertoire was profiled, and TCRdb retains in-frame clones only, with some absent. Here the sample spans under 300,000 clones, 70% to 90% being singletons. Sequenced: peripheral blood. Receptors originate from a woman aged 40 to 50 who had recovered from COVID-19.

The sample holds a few counts of this clone. The V call is TRBV6-5, the J call TRBJ2-4; the match to TRBD1 covers 7 bases. With 6 bases clipped from V and 7 bases from J, the junction kept 9 bases outside the gene matches. CDR1 is MNHEY, CDR2 SVGAGI, per germline. CDR3 length: 14 residues. CDR3 bases: TGTGCCAGCAGGAACACAGGGGCCGGGAACATTCAGTACTTC. It is translated as CASRNTGAGNIQYF.

This clone was picked up a small number of times. J is TRBJ2-5 and V is TRBV12-3 or TRBV12-4; 8 bases agree with TRBD1. This CDR3 comprises 13 residues. V lost 6 bases, J lost 3 bases, and 3 bases stayed unmatched. The CDR3 region is CASRGQAKETQYF. DNA for the CDR3: TGTGCCAGCAGGGGACAGGCTAAAGAGACCCAGTACTTC.

The chain has TRBV11-3 and TRBJ2-1; 10 bases map to TRBD2. This CDR3 has 17 residues. V shed 2 bases, J shed 8 bases, and the junction held 12 bases outside the gene matches. Germline V gene data show CDR1 as SGHNT and CDR2 as YENEEA. The CDR3 here is CASSLSPLAGAGYEQFF. As DNA, the CDR3 is TGTGCCAGCAGCTTATCCCCCCTAGCGGGAGCCGGTTATGAGCAGTTCTTC.